This TCR beta chain stems from a study of blood T cell repertoires in COVID-19. Study background: The samples span acute and convalescent COVID-19 from the United States, Italy and Spain. T cells, B-cell-depleted T cells, or PBMCs supplied cDNA or gDNA.

Per the original methods: Amplifying reference gene primers gave estimates of nucleated cell counts. The method was immunoSEQ multiplex PCR; TCRdb's version includes in-frame clones alone and lacks a portion of them. V, J and clone size derive from that table, while D and trimming were established from the DNA sequence. The sample records tens of thousands of clones, approximately 91% being singletons. The sample consisted of peripheral blood. The TCR sequence derives from a woman in her sixties or seventies with acute or convalescent COVID-19.

In DNA form, the CDR3 reads TGCGCCAGCAGCCAAGATCGTGATGGGAGGGTGAACACTGAAGCTTTCTTT. Translation gives CASSQDRDGRVNTEAFF. The chain is built from TRBV4-1 and TRBJ1-1; D call uncertain. Trimming removed 0 bases from V and 0 bases from J, with 14 bases in between. The CDR3 length is 17 residues. CDR1 and CDR2 (germline): MGHRA, YSYEKL.